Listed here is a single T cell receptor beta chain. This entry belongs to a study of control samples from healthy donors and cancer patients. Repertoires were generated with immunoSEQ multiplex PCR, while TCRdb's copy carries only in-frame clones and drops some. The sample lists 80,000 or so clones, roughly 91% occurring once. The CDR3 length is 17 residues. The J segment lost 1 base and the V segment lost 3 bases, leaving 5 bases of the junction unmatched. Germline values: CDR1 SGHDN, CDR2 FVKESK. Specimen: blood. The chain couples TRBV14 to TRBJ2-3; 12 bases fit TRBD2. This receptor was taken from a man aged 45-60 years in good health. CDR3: CASSHLASGGGTDTQYF. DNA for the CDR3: TGTGCCAGCAGCCACCTCGCTAGCGGGGGGGGCACAGATACGCAGTATTTT.